These 20 T cell receptor beta chains share one sample of origin, sequenced in a study of regulatory T cells in long-lasting Graves disease (dated by TCRdb to the early 2020s). Library prep was done by multiplex PCR. The data were produced on an Illumina HiSeq 4000. TCR beta libraries were built with iRepertoire HTBI primers and Arm-PCR amplification of CDR3 regions. The public sequencing data were trimmed at Q25 with fastp and processed into clonotypes with MiXCR by TCRdb, which kept only in-frame beta chains. Rows with a matching CDR3 protein are joined into one entry that keeps the most common DNA and genes. The sample table shows hundreds of thousands of distinct CDR3 sequences, and less than 20% are seen once. About 20% of the sample goes to the ten largest clones. The time point label, read with the paper, signifies: newly diagnosed GD, antithyroid drugs for less than 3 months. For both TCR sequencing and RNA sequencing, RNA was extracted from PBMCs using TRIzol.

Another study also made use of these data, one on T cells in Graves' hyperthyroidism and ophthalmopathy.

This specimen was peripheral blood mononuclear cells (PBMCs), taken at new diagnosis, from a patient treated with antithyroid drugs. These receptors originate from a woman aged 30 to 39 with Graves disease. Donor details come from another sample of the same person, matched by shared clones.

This clonotype was observed at least ten times. V gene TRBV7-9 combines with J gene TRBJ2-3; D possibly corresponds to TRBD2 (5 bases). Trimming removed 6 bases at V and 1 base at J, with 11 bases between. The CDR3 is made up of 14 amino acids. CDR1 is SEHNR, CDR2 FQNEAQ, per germline (reference sequence). CDR3 bases: TGTGCCAGCAGTCTCGTGGGAGGCACAGATACGCAGTATTTT. It yields the protein CASSLVGGTDTQYF.

A few counts support this clonotype. The J gene is TRBJ2-1, the V gene TRBV5-4; the D is unclear. V lost 5 bases, J lost 9 bases, and 12 bases lay in between. This CDR3 region has 12 residues. Looked up from germline, CDR1 is SGHNT and CDR2 is YYREEE (reference sequence). CDR3 nucleotide sequence: TGTGCCAGCAGTCCTTCTAGAACTGAGCAGTTCTTC. Its protein is CASSPSRTEQFF.

At least ten counts were recorded for this clonotype. J is TRBJ1-6 and V is TRBV30; 7 nucleotides line up with TRBD1. The J segment lost 7 bases and the V segment lost 2 bases, leaving 5 bases of the junction unmatched. Germline assignment: CDR1 GTSNPN and CDR2 SVGIG (reference sequence). There are 14 residues in the CDR3. The CDR3 sequence: CAWSWRGRNSPLHF. In nucleotides, the CDR3 is TGTGCCTGGAGTTGGAGGGGGCGGAATTCACCCCTCCACTTT.

This clonotype was detected a few times. The chain employs TRBV7-9 and TRBJ2-3, with D possibly matching TRBD1 (5 bases). Germline lookup yields CDR1 SEHNR and CDR2 FQNEAQ (reference sequence). The V and J ends lost 5 bases and 3 bases respectively, with 15 bases between them. CDR3 length: 15 amino acids. In nucleotides, the CDR3 is TGTGCCAGCAGCGGTTATCAATCAGGGACAGATACGCAGTATTTT. This gives the protein CASSGYQSGTDTQYF.

In its sample, this clonotype was seen many times. V is TRBV20-1 and J is TRBJ2-7; D might be TRBD1 (6 bases). The germline V gene encodes CDR1 DFQATT and CDR2 SNEGSKA (reference sequence). V was trimmed by 1 base and J by 2 bases, leaving 15 bases between them. The CDR3 is 15 residues long. In DNA form, the CDR3 reads TGCAGTGCTAGAGCAGAGGGCAGGGGTACCTACGAGCAGTACTTC. Translating gives CSARAEGRGTYEQYF.

This clonotype was seen ten or more times. The chain uses TRBV2 and TRBJ1-2; D might be TRBD1 (5 bases). CDR3 size: 17 residues. Germline CDR1 and CDR2: SNHLY and FYNNEI. V dropped 6 bases and J dropped 0 bases, with 20 bases sitting between them. The CDR3 region is CASRPLKGTTTNYGYTF. The CDR3 bases are TGTGCCAGCAGACCTTTAAAGGGGACCACAACTAACTATGGCTACACCTTC. Together with reference TRBV2 and TRBJ1-2, the CDR3 gives the full variable domain: EPEVTQTPSHQVTQMGQEVILRCVPISNHLYFYWYRQILGQKVEFLVSFYNNEISEKSEIFDDQFSVERPDGSNFTLKIRSTKLEDSAMYFCASRPLKGTTTNYGYTFGSGTRLTVV.

This rearrangement joins TRBV9 to TRBJ2-3, with D possibly matching TRBD2 (5 bases). The V gene's germline CDR1 is SGDLS and CDR2 YYNGEE. The CDR3 has 15 residues. V shed 0 bases and J shed 3 bases, with 11 bases lying between them. The CDR3 nucleotides read TGTGCCAGCAGCGTAGAGCTAGGGAGAACAGATACGCAGTATTTT. It translates to CASSVELGRTDTQYF.

The chain joins TRBV18 to TRBJ2-5; D is undetermined. Trimming cost V 0 bases and J 2 bases, with 13 bases left between them. This CDR3 is 16 amino acids long. The germline CDR1 and CDR2 sequences are KGHSH and LQKENI. CDR3 protein: CASSPPQRNMQETQYF. As DNA, the CDR3 is TGTGCCAGCTCACCACCGCAGCGAAACATGCAAGAGACCCAGTACTTC.

This clonotype appeared a few times. At one end the junction does not follow the germline gene, possibly because of a read error. This rearrangement joins TRBV2 to TRBJ2-7; 9 nucleotides line up with TRBD2. This CDR3 region has 17 residues. Germline V gene lookup returns CDR1 SNHLY and CDR2 FYNNEI. The CDR3 nucleotides are TGCGCCAGCAGCCAAGAATCCGGACTAGCGACCTCCTACGAGCAGTACTTC. Its translation is CASSQESGLATSYEQYF.

In this sample, this clonotype turned up a few times. The chain recombines TRBV5-1 with TRBJ2-1, with 8 bases fitting TRBD1. CDR1 is SGHRS, CDR2 YFSETQ, per germline. J lost 7 bases, V lost 2 bases, and 11 bases had no gene match. The CDR3 runs 16 residues. The CDR3 DNA reads as TGCGCCAGCAGCTTCCCTAGGACAGGGTCAAGTAATGAGCAGTTCTTC. Its translation: CASSFPRTGSSNEQFF.

In its sample, this clonotype was seen a few times. V is TRBV6-2 or TRBV6-3 and J is TRBJ2-1, with no clear D. The V end was cut by 7 bases, the J end by 6 bases, with 13 bases between. In germline, CDR1 is MNHEY, CDR2 SVGEGT. The CDR3 is made up of 13 amino acids. In DNA form, the CDR3 reads TGTGCCAGCACGGTGTACAAACCCAATGAGCAGTTCTTC. It encodes CASTVYKPNEQFF.

V gene TRBV10-3 combines with J gene TRBJ2-3, with a possible D match to TRBD2 (6 bases). Trimming cost V 3 bases and J 1 base, with 14 bases left between them. Germline V gene data show CDR1 as ENHRY and CDR2 as SYGVKD. CDR3 length: 16 residues. CDR3 DNA: TGTGCCATCAGTGACCGCCGCGGGACGGGCACAGATACGCAGTATTTT. Its protein is CAISDRRGTGTDTQYF.

This clonotype was seen ten or more times. This chain joins TRBV7-3 and TRBJ2-5; 8 nucleotides line up with TRBD1. CDR3 length: 14 amino acids. Trimming at V came to 5 bases and at J to 4 bases, leaving 6 bases not matched to a gene. Germline CDR1 reads SGHTA; CDR2 reads FQGTGA. The CDR3 here is CASSPQGAGETQYF. CDR3 in DNA: TGTGCCAGCAGCCCGCAGGGGGCTGGAGAGACCCAGTACTTC.

V usage is TRBV6-5 and J usage is TRBJ1-1; D may be TRBD1 (5 bases). CDR1 is MNHEY, CDR2 SVGAGI, per germline. Trimming shortened V by 2 bases and J by 10 bases, and 17 bases separated the two germline ends. The CDR3 is 14 residues long. Written as DNA, the CDR3 is TGTGCCAGCAGTTACGGGTTGGTGAGGGGATTAGCTTTCTTT. Encoded protein: CASSYGLVRGLAFF.

There are many counts of this clonotype. V and J are TRBV7-2 and TRBJ2-7; 7 nucleotides match TRBD1. V was clipped by 2 bases and J by 3 bases; unmatched bases: 7. The CDR3 extends over 15 amino acids. CDR1 and CDR2 (germline): SGHTA, FQGNSA. DNA of the CDR3: TGTGCCAGCAGCTTATCGACAGGGCTATTCTACGAGCAGTACTTC. This translates into CASSLSTGLFYEQYF.

About this clonotype: A much larger clone is a single base away; this may be a read error. The V and J genes are TRBV2 and TRBJ2-1; D is unresolved. The germline V gene encodes CDR1 SNHLY and CDR2 FYNNEI. This CDR3 has 13 amino acids. CDR3 loop: CAGSVGPRNEQFF. CDR3 bases: TGTGCCGGCAGCGTCGGACCTAGAAATGAGCAGTTCTTC.

This clonotype was counted ten times or more. The CDR3 coding sequence is TGTGCCAGCAGTTTTCGAGGTAATCAGCCCCAGCATTTT. It encodes CASSFRGNQPQHF. V and J are TRBV27 and TRBJ1-5, with unresolved D. With 3 bases removed from V and 4 bases from J, the gap between germline ends came to 7 bases. This CDR3 is 13 amino acids long. Germline V CDR1 and CDR2: MNHEY, SMNVEV (reference sequence).

This clonotype was counted at least ten times. This chain connects TRBV6-5 to TRBJ1-1; D is unclear. V was trimmed by 2 bases and J by 5 bases, leaving 3 bases between them. Germline-derived CDR1 and CDR2 are MNHEY and SVGAGI. The CDR3 spans 11 residues. The CDR3, as DNA: TGTGCCAGCAGTTACGGTACTGAAGCTTTCTTT. Protein sequence: CASSYGTEAFF.

This clonotype occurred many times. The V and J genes are TRBV2 and TRBJ2-7; D possibly corresponds to TRBD1 (5 bases). V was pared by 5 bases and J by 0 bases, with 8 bases between. This CDR3 contains 13 residues. Germline-derived CDR1 and CDR2 are SNHLY and FYNNEI. Here the CDR3 DNA reads TGTGCCAGCAGTAAAGGGGTCTCCTACGAGCAGTACTTC. Protein product: CASSKGVSYEQYF.

The chain carries TRBV28 and TRBJ2-5; TRBD2 agrees at 9 bases. The germline V gene has CDR1 MDHEN and CDR2 SYDVKM. The trim removed 7 bases at V and 2 bases at J, leaving 2 bases unmatched. This CDR3 comprises 13 residues. The CDR3 region is CASKRGVQETQYF. CDR3 DNA: TGTGCCAGCAAGCGGGGGGTACAAGAGACCCAGTACTTC.